The clone carrying this T cell receptor (beta chain) is large in the sample. Sorting of live CD3+CD8+TCRalphabeta+ cells by PD-1 and/or TIGIT gave four subsets. TCR libraries were prepared from 15 ng of total RNA with the QIAseq Immune Repertoire TCR panel. In TCRdb, the reads were re-called with MiXCR into one record per CDR3 protein. This table holds 120 to 150 distinct CDR3 sequences, 9.7% found once. The data were obtained in a study of circulating CD8 cells and anti-PD-1 response in melanoma. This CDR3 is built from 16 residues. The V gene end was trimmed by 7 bases and the J gene end by 4 bases; junction bases not matched to a gene: 13. Germline assignment: CDR1 LNHDA and CDR2 SQIVND (reference sequence).

The V and J genes are TRBV19 and TRBJ2-5; 9 bases fit TRBD1. This specimen was CD8+ T cells from PBMCs, taken at baseline or after one month of anti-PD-1 therapy (not recorded which). This receptor was identified in a human donor with melanoma. The CDR3 bases are TGTGCCAGTACCGAAACAGGGGGCAAGGCCGGAGAGACCCAGTACTTC. Its translation: CASTETGGKAGETQYF.